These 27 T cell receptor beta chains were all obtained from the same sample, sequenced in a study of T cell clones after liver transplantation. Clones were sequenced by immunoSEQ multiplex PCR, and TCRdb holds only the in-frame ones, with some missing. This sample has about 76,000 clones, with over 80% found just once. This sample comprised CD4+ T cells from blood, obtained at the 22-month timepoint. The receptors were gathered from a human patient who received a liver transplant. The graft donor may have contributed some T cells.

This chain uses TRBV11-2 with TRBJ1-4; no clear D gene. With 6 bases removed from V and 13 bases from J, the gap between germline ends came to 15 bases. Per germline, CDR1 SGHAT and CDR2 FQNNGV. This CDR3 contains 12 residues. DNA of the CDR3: TGTGCCAGCAGTCCGTCAGACCCCCGACTGTTTTTT. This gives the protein CASSPSDPRLFF. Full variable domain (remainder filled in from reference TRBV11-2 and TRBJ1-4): EAGVAQSPRYKIIEKRQSVAFWCNPISGHATLYWYQQILGQGPKLLIQFQNNGVVDDSQLPKDRFSAERLKGVDSTLKIQPAKLEDSAVYLCASSPSDPRLFFGSGTQLSVL.

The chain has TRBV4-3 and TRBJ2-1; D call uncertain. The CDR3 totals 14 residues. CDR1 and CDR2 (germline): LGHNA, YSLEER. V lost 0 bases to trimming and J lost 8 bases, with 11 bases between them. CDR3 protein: CASSQDHGRDEQFF. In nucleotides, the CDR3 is TGCGCCAGCAGCCAAGATCACGGGCGAGATGAGCAGTTCTTC.

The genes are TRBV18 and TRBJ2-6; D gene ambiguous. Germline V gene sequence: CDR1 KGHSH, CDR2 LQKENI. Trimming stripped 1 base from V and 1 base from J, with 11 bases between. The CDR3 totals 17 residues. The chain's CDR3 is CASSPLVLVSGANVLTF. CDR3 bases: TGTGCCAGCTCACCACTGGTGCTAGTGTCTGGGGCCAACGTCCTGACTTTC.

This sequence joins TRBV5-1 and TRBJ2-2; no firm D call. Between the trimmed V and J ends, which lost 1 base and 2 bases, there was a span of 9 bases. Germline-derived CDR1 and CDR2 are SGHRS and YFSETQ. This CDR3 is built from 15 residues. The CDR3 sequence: CASSLLSDNTGELFF. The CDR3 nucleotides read TGCGCCAGCAGCTTGTTATCCGATAACACCGGGGAGCTGTTTTTT. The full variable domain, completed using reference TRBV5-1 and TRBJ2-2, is KAGVTQTPRYLIKTRGQQVTLSCSPISGHRSVSWYQQTPGQGLQFLFEYFSETQRNKGNFPGRFSGRQFSNSRSEMNVSTLELGDSALYLCASSLLSDNTGELFFGEGSRLTVL.

This CDR3 is CASSQTGSSTEAFF. The CDR3 DNA is TGTGCCAGCAGCCAGACAGGGTCGAGCACTGAAGCTTTCTTT. The chain is built from TRBV14 and TRBJ1-1; the match to TRBD1 covers 7 bases. The trim removed 3 bases at V and 4 bases at J, leaving 5 bases unmatched. The CDR3 has 14 residues. From germline, CDR1 is SGHDN and CDR2 FVKESK.

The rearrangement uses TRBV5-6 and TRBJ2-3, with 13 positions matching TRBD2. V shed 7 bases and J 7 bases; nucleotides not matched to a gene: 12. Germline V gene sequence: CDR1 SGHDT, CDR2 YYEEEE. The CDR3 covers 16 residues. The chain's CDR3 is CASQATSGGAAYTQYF. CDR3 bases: TGTGCCAGCCAGGCCACTAGCGGGGGGGCCGCTTATACGCAGTATTTT.

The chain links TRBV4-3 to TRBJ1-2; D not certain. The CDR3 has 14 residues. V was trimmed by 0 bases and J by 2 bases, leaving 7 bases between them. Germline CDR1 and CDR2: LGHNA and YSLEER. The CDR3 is CASSQDLANYGYTF. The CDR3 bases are TGCGCCAGCAGCCAAGATTTGGCCAACTATGGCTACACCTTC.

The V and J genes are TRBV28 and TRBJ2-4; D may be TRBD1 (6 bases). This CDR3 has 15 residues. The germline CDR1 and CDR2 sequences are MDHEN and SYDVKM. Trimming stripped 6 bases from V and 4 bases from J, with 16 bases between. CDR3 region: CASSRPGQRKNIQYF. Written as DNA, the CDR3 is TGTGCCAGCAGCCGACCGGGACAAAGGAAAAACATTCAGTACTTC.

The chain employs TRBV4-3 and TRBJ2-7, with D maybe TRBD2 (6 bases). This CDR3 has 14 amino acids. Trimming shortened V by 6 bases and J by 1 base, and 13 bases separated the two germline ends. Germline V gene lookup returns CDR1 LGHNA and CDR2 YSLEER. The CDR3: CASSLTSRSYEQYF. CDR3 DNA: TGCGCCAGCAGTCTTACTAGCAGGTCCTACGAGCAGTACTTC.

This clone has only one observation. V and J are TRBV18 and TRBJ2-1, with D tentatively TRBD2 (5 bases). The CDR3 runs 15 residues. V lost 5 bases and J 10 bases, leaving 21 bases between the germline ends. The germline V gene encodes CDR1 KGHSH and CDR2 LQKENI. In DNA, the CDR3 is TGTGCCAGCTCATCGCTGTCCGGGGATTTAGGGGAGCAGTTCTTC. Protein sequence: CASSSLSGDLGEQFF.

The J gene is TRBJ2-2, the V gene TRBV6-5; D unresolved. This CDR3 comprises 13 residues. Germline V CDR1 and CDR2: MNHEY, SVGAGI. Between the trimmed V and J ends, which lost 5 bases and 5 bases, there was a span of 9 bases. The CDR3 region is CASSPFGTGELFF. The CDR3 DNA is TGTGCCAGCAGTCCATTCGGGACCGGGGAGCTGTTTTTT.

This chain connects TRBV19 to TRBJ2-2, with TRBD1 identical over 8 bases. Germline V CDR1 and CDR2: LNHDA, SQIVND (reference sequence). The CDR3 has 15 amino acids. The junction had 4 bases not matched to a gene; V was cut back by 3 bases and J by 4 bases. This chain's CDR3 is CASSIKTGVTGELFF. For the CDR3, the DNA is TGTGCCAGTAGTATTAAGACAGGGGTCACCGGGGAGCTGTTTTTT.

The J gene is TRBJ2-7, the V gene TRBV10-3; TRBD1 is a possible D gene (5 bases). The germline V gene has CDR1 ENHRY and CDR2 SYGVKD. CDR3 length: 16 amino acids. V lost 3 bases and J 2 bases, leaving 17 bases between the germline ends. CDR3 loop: CAISERLGQDTYEQYF. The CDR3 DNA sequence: TGTGCCATCAGTGAAAGGCTCGGACAAGATACCTACGAGCAGTACTTC.

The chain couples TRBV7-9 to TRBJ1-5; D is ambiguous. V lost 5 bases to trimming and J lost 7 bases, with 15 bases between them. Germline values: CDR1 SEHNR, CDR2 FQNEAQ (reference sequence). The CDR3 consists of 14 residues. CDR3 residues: CASSMDGWNQPQHF. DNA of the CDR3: TGTGCCAGCAGCATGGACGGTTGGAACCAGCCCCAGCATTTT.

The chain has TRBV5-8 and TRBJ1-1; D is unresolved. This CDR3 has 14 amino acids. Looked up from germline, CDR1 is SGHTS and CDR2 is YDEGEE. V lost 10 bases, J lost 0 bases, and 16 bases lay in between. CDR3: CAAALGRLNTEAFF. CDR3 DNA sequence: TGTGCCGCTGCACTCGGCAGGTTGAACACTGAAGCTTTCTTT.

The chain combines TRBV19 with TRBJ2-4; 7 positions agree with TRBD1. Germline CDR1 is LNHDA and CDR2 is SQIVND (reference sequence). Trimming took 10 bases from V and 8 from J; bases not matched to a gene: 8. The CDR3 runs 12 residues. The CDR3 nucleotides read TGTGCCACCCGAGATGGGACAGACATTCAGTACTTC. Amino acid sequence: CATRDGTDIQYF.

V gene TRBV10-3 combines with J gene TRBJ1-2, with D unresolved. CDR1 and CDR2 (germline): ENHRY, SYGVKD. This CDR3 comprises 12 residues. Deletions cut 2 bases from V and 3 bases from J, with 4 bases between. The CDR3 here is CAISEGDYGYTF. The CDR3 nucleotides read TGTGCCATCAGTGAGGGGGACTATGGCTACACCTTC.

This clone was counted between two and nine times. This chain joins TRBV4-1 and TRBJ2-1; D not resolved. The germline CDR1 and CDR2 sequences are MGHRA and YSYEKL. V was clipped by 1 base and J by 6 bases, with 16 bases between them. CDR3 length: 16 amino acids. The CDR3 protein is CASSQGPADGSNEQFF. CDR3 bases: TGCGCCAGCAGCCAAGGGCCAGCCGACGGGTCCAATGAGCAGTTCTTC.

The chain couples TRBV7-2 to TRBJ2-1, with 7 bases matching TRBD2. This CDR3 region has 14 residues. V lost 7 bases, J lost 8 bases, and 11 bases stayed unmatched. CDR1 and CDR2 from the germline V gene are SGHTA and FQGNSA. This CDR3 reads CASTIGGTTDEQFF. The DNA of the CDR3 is TGTGCCAGCACCATTGGAGGGACTACTGATGAGCAGTTCTTC.

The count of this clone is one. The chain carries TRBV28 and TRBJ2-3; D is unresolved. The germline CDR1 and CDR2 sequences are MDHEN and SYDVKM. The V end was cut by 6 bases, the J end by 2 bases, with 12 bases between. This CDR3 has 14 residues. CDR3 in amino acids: CASRTYRPTDTQYF. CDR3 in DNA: TGTGCCAGCAGGACGTACAGACCCACAGATACGCAGTATTTT. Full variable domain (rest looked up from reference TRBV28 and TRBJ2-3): DVKVTQSSRYLVKRTGEKVFLECVQDMDHENMFWYRQDPGLGLRLIYFSYDVKMKEKGDIPEGYSVSREKKERFSLILESASTNQTSMYLCASRTYRPTDTQYFGPGTRLTVL.

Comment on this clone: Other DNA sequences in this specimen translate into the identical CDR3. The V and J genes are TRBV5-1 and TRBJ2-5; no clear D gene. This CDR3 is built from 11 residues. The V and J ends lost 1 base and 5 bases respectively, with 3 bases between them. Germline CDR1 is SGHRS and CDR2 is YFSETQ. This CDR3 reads CASSLLETQYF. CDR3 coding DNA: TGCGCCAGCAGCTTGCTGGAGACCCAGTACTTC. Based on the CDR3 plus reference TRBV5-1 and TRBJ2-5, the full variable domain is KAGVTQTPRYLIKTRGQQVTLSCSPISGHRSVSWYQQTPGQGLQFLFEYFSETQRNKGNFPGRFSGRQFSNSRSEMNVSTLELGDSALYLCASSLLETQYFGPGTRLLVL.

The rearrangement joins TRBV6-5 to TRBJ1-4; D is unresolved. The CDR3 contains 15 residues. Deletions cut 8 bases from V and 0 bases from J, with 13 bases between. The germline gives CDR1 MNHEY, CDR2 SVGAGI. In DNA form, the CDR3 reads TGTGCCAGCCGTGTCTACAGCTCAACTAATGAAAAACTGTTTTTT. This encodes CASRVYSSTNEKLFF.

The CDR3 DNA is TGCAGTGCTTTCGGGGACAATGAGCAGTTCTTC. This sequence encodes CSAFGDNEQFF. The chain recombines TRBV20-1 with TRBJ2-1; D perhaps matches TRBD2 (5 bases). The CDR3 totals 11 residues. Trimming left V 5 bases short and J 5 bases short, with 7 bases between. The germline CDR1 and CDR2 sequences are DFQATT and SNEGSKA (reference sequence).

CDR3 in amino acids: CAIADKAEGNTIYF. CDR3 coding DNA: TGTGCCATCGCGGACAAGGCCGAAGGAAACACCATATATTTT. The chain uses TRBV10-3 and TRBJ1-3, with D perhaps matching TRBD1 (5 bases). Trimming pared 8 bases from V and 4 bases from J, leaving 15 bases between. Germline CDR1 and CDR2: ENHRY and SYGVKD. The CDR3 runs 14 residues.

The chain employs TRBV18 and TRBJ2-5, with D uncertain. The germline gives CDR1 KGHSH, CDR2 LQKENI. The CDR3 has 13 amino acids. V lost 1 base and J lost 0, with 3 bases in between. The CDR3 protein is CASSPRHQETQYF. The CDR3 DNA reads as TGTGCCAGCTCACCACGGCACCAAGAGACCCAGTACTTC.

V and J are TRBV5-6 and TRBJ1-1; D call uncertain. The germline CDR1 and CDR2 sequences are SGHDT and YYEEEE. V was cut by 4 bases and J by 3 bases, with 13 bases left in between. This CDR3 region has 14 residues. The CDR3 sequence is CASSRDLSDTEAFF. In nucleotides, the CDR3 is TGTGCCAGCAGCAGAGACTTATCGGACACTGAAGCTTTCTTT.

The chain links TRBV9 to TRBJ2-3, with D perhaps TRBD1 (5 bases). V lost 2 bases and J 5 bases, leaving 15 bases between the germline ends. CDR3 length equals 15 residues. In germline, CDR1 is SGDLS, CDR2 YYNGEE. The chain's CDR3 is CASSVDVGVGDTQYF. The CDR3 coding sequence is TGTGCCAGCAGCGTCGATGTAGGGGTTGGAGATACGCAGTATTTT. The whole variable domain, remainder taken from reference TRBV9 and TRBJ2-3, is DSGVTQTPKHLITATGQRVTLRCSPRSGDLSVYWYQQSLDQGLQFLIQYYNGEERAKGNILERFSAQQFPDLHSELNLSSLELGDSALYFCASSVDVGVGDTQYFGPGTRLTVL.